This entry describes one T cell receptor (beta chain). Assay used: immunoSEQ multiplex PCR; TCRdb lists only in-frame clones, some missing. In the table there are around 120,000 clones, approximately 80% of which are singletons. These data are taken from a study of blood T cell repertoires in COVID-19. Study in general: Sites in the United States, Italy and Spain provided acute and convalescent COVID-19 samples. The cDNA or gDNA used as material had been derived from T cells, B-cell-depleted T cells, or PBMCs.

Trimming at V came to 4 bases and at J to 7 bases, leaving 7 bases not matched to a gene. The CDR3 sequence is 16 residues long. Germline CDR1 is KGHDR and CDR2 is SFDVKD. Specimen: peripheral blood. The receptor comes from a man aged 65-85 years with active or convalescent COVID-19. The chain carries TRBV24-1 and TRBJ2-1; 12 bases are shared with TRBD1. The CDR3 reads CATSDPGQGAPNEQFF. As DNA, the CDR3 is TGTGCCACCAGTGACCCGGGACAGGGGGCACCGAATGAGCAGTTCTTC.